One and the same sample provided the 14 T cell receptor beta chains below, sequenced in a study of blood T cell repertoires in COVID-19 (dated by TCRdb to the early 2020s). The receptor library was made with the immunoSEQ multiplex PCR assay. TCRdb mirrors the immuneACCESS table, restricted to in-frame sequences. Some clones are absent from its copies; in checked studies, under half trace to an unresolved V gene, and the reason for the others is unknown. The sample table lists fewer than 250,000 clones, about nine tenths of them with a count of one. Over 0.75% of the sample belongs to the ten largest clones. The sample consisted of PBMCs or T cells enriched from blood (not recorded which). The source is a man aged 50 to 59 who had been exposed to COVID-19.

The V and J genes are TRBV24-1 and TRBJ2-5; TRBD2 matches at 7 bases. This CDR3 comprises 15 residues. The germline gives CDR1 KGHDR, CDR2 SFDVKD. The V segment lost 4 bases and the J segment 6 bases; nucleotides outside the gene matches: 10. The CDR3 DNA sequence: TGTGCCACCAGTGACTCTAGCGGACCTCGCCAGACCCAGTACTTC. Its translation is CATSDSSGPRQTQYF.

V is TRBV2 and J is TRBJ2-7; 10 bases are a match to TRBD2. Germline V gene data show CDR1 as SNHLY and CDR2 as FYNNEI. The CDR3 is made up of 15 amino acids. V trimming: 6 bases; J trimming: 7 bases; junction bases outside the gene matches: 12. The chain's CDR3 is CASRPIAGGSTEQYF. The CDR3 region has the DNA TGTGCCAGCAGACCAATAGCGGGGGGCTCTACAGAGCAGTACTTC.

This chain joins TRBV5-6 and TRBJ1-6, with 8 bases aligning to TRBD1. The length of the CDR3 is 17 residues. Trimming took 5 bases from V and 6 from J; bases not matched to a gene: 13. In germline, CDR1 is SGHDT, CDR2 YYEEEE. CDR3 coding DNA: TGTGCCAGCAGGAAGACAGGGGTTTCTTTTCCTAATTCACCCCTCCACTTT. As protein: CASRKTGVSFPNSPLHF.

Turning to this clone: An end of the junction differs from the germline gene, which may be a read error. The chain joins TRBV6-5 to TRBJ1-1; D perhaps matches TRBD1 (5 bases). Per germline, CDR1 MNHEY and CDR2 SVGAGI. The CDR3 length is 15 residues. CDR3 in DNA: TGTGCCAGCAGTTACGGAAGGGGTTTGAACACTGGAGCTTTCTTT. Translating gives CASSYGRGLNTGAFF.

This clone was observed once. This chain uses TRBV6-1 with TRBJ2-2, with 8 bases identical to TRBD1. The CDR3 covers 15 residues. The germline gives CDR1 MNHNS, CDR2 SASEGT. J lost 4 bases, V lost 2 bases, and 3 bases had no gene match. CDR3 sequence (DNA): TGTGCCAGCAGTGAACAGGGGGCGGCCACCGGGGAGCTGTTTTTT. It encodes CASSEQGAATGELFF.

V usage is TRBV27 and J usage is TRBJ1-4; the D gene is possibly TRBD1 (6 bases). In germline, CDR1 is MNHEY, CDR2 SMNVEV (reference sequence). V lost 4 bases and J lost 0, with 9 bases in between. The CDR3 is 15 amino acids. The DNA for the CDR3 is TGTGCCAGCAGTTCAACAGGGACAACTAATGAAAAACTGTTTTTT. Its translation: CASSSTGTTNEKLFF.

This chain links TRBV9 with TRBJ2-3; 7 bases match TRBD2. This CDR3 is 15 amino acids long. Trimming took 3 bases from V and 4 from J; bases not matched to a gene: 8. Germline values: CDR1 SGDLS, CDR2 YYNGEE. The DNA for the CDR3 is TGTGCCAGCAGCGGCGGGACTATGCATTCAGATACGCAGTATTTT. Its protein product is CASSGGTMHSDTQYF.

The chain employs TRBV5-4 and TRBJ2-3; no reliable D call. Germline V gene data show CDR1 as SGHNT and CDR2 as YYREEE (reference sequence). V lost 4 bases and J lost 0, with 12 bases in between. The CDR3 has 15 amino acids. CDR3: CASSPDFASTDTQYF. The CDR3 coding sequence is TGTGCCAGCAGCCCCGACTTTGCTAGCACAGATACGCAGTATTTT.

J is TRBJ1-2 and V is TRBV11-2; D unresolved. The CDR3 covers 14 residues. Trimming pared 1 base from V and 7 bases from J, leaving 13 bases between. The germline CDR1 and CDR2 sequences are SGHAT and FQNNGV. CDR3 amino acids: CASSLVRGQLGYTF. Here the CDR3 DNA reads TGTGCCAGCAGCTTAGTACGAGGGCAGCTTGGCTACACCTTC.

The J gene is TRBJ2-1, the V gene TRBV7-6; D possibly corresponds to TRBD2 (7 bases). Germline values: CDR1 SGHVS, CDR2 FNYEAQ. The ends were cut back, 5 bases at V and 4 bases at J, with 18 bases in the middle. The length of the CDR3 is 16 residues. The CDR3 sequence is CASSQRRGQGYNEQFF. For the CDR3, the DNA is TGTGCCAGCAGCCAGAGGCGGGGGCAGGGGTACAATGAGCAGTTCTTC.

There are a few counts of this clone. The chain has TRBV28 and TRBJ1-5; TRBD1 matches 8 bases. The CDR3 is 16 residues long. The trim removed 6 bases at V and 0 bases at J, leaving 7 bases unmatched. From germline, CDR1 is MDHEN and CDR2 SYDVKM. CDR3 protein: CASSRGQDDSNQPQHF. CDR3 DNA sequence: TGTGCCAGCAGCCGGGGACAGGACGATAGCAATCAGCCCCAGCATTTT.

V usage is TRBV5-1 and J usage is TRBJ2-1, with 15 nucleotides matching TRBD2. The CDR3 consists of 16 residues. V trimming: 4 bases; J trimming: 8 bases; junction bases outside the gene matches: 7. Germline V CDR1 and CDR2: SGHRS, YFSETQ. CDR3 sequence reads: CASSHDGLAGGDEQFF. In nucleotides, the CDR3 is TGCGCCAGCAGCCATGACGGACTAGCGGGAGGGGATGAGCAGTTCTTC. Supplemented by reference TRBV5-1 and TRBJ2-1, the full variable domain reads KAGVTQTPRYLIKTRGQQVTLSCSPISGHRSVSWYQQTPGQGLQFLFEYFSETQRNKGNFPGRFSGRQFSNSRSEMNVSTLELGDSALYLCASSHDGLAGGDEQFFGPGTRLTVL.

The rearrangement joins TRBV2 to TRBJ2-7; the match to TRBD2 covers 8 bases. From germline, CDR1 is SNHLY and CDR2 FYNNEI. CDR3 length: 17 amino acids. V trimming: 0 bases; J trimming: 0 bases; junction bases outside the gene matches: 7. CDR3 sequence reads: CASSEAPLAGPSYEQYF. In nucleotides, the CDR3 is TGTGCCAGCAGTGAAGCCCCCCTAGCGGGTCCCTCCTACGAGCAGTACTTC.

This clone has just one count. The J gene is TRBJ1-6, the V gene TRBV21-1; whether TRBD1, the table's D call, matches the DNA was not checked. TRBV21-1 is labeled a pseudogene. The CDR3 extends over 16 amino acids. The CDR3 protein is CASSKKKWYNNSPLHF. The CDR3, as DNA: TGTGCCAGCAGCAAAAAAAAATGGTACAACAATTCACCCCTCCACTTT.